The entry that follows covers one TCR beta chain sequence. Its antigen is unknown. The data were obtained in a study of blood T cells in healthy people across ages. Study-level findings and limits: In these data, TCR beta diversity tracked strongly with naive T cell percentage.

Germline CDR1 reads KGHSH; CDR2 reads LQKENI. This CDR3 spans 11 amino acids. Trimming stripped 5 bases from V and 5 bases from J, with 7 bases between. The second PCR ran roughly 6 to 11 cycles with a sample-barcoded 5' primer and J-beta primers. TCRdb fed the 5' RACE reads into MiXCR, producing one record per CDR3 protein. There are roughly 800,000 distinct CDR3 sequences in the sample; roughly 25% occur only once, and 2.5% to 3.5% lies in the top ten. This sample was shared with a second study, whose subject was T cells of mothers and their children. That work contributes: Detection yielded no persistent microchimeric T cell clones.

The V gene is TRBV18, the J gene TRBJ2-7; tentatively, D is TRBD2 (5 bases). The source material was blood. The sequence was collected from a boy aged 5-17 years in good health. CDR3 protein: CASSTGDEQYF. CDR3 DNA: TGTGCCAGCTCAACCGGGGACGAGCAGTACTTC.